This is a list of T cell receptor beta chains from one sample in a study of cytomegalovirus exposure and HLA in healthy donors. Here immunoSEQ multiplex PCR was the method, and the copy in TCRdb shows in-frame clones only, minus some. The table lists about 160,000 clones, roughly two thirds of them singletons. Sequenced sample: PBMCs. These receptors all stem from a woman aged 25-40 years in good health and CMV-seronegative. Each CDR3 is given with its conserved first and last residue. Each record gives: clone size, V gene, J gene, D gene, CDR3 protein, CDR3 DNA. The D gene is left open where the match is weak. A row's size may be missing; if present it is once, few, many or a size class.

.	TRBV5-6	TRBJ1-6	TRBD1	CASSLGTGGGDSPLHF	TGTGCCAGCAGCTTAGGGACAGGAGGGGGAGATTCACCCCTCCACTTT
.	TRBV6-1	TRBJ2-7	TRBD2	CASSVPGGRVWDEQYF	TGTGCCAGCAGTGTACCCGGCGGGAGGGTTTGGGACGAGCAGTACTTC
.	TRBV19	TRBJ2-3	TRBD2	CASSIGGGADTQYF	TGTGCCAGTAGTATAGGCGGGGGGGCCGATACGCAGTATTTT
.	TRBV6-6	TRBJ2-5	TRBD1	CASIGTGQETQYF	TGTGCCAGCATTGGGACAGGGCAAGAGACCCAGTACTTC
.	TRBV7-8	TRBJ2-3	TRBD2	CASSPLAGGATDTQYF	TGTGCCAGCAGCCCTTTAGCGGGAGGGGCCACAGATACGCAGTATTTT
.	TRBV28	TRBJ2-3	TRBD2	CASSSGGWAGANTQYF	TGTGCCAGCAGTTCCGGCGGTTGGGCGGGAGCCAATACGCAGTATTTT
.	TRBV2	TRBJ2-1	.	CASTPDIHNEQFF	TGTGCCAGCACCCCTGACATTCACAATGAGCAGTTCTTC
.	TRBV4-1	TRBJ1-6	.	CASSPPQDNSPLHF	TGCGCCAGCAGCCCCCCGCAGGATAATTCACCCCTCCACTTT
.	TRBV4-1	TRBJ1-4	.	CASSQEGQMNEKLFF	TGCGCCAGCAGCCAAGAAGGACAGATGAATGAAAAACTGTTTTTT
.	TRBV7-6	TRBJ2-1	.	CASSLMPGSYNEQFF	TGTGCCAGCAGCTTAATGCCGGGGTCCTACAATGAGCAGTTCTTC
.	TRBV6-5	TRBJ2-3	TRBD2	CASSGLAGGTDTQYF	TGTGCCAGCAGCGGACTAGCGGGAGGCACAGATACGCAGTATTTT
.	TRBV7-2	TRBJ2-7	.	CASSLAAAASYYEQYF	TGTGCCAGCAGCTTAGCGGCGGCGGCTTCCTACTACGAGCAGTACTTC
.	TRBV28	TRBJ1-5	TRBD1	CASSSTGSDQPQHF	TGTGCCAGCAGTTCGACAGGGTCTGATCAGCCCCAGCATTTT
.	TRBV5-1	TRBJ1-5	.	CASSQGRNQPQHF	TGCGCCAGCAGTCAGGGGCGCAATCAGCCCCAGCATTTT
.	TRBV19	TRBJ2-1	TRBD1	CASLDRPKGEQFF	TGTGCCAGCCTGGACAGGCCAAAGGGAGAGCAGTTCTTC
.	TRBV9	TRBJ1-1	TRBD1	CASSVDRTGRTNTEAFF	TGTGCCAGCAGCGTAGACCGGACAGGGAGGACGAACACTGAAGCTTTCTTT
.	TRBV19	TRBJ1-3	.	CASRSTNRVVGNTIYF	TGTGCCAGTAGATCAACAAACAGGGTTGTTGGAAACACCATATATTTT
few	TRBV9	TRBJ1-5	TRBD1	CASNRQGQYSNQPQHF	TGTGCCAGCAATAGACAGGGGCAATATAGCAATCAGCCCCAGCATTTT
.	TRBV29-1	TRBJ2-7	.	CSVDDTGDQQYF	TGCAGCGTCGATGATACGGGGGATCAGCAGTACTTC
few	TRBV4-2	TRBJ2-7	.	CASSQDRAVGDYEQYF	TGTGCCAGCAGCCAAGATCGCGCCGTAGGGGACTACGAGCAGTACTTC
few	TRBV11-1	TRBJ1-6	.	CASSLRPGDNSPLHF	TGTGCCAGCAGCCTCCGTCCAGGGGATAATTCACCCCTCCACTTT
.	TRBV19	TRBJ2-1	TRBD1	CASSGTVNEQFF	TGTGCCAGTAGCGGGACAGTCAATGAGCAGTTCTTC
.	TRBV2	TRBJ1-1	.	CASRLRDKVNTEAFF	TGTGCCAGCAGACTCCGGGACAAAGTGAACACTGAAGCTTTCTTT
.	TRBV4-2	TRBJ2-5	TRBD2	CASSQDPSLAGLETQYF	TGTGCCAGCAGCCAAGATCCGTCACTAGCGGGGTTGGAGACCCAGTACTTC
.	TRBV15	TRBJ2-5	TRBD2	CATSREAGGREETQYF	TGTGCCACCAGCAGAGAAGCGGGGGGCCGTGAGGAGACCCAGTACTTC
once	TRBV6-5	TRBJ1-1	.	CASSYDRVNTEAFF	TGTGCCAGCAGTTATGACAGAGTGAACACTGAAGCTTTCTTT
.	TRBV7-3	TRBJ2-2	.	CASSPGGPNTGELFF	TGTGCCAGCAGTCCGGGGGGCCCTAACACCGGGGAGCTGTTTTTT
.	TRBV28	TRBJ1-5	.	CASSPPEGNQPQHF	TGTGCCAGCAGCCCGCCGGAGGGGAATCAGCCCCAGCATTTT
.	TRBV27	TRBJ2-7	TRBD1	CASSPYRGPRDEQYF	TGTGCCAGCAGTCCATACAGGGGTCCACGGGACGAGCAGTACTTC
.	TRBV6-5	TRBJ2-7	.	CASSRTVLAEQYF	TGTGCCAGCAGCCGAACCGTCTTAGCGGAGCAGTACTTC
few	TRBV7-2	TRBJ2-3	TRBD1	CASSFSGQGTETQYF	TGTGCCAGCAGCTTCTCTGGACAGGGGACGGAGACGCAGTATTTT
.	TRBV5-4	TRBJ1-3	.	CATSATAGNTIYF	TGTGCCACCTCAGCGACGGCTGGAAACACCATATATTTT
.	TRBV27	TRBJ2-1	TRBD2	CASSPGLAGPYNEQFF	TGTGCCAGCAGTCCCGGACTAGCGGGCCCCTACAATGAGCAGTTCTTC
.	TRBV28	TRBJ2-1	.	CASSSLYNEQFF	TGTGCCAGCAGTTCCCTCTACAATGAGCAGTTCTTC
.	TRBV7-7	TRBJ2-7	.	CASSLIQGNEQYF	TGTGCCAGCAGCTTAATCCAGGGCAACGAGCAGTACTTC
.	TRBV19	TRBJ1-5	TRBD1	CASSARQGAVQPQHF	TGTGCCAGTAGTGCCCGACAGGGAGCGGTTCAGCCCCAGCATTTT
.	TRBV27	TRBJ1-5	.	CASSHRVGNQPQHF	TGTGCCAGCAGTCACAGGGTCGGCAATCAGCCCCAGCATTTT
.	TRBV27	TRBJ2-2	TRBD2	CASTREVSGNTGELFF	TGTGCCAGCACCCGGGAGGTTAGCGGGAACACCGGGGAGCTGTTTTTT
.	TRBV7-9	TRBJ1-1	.	CASSRPEGTEAFF	TGTGCCAGCAGCCGCCCCGAGGGCACTGAAGCTTTCTTT
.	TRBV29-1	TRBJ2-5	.	CSVGGAGGMVETQYF	TGCAGCGTTGGGGGGGCAGGGGGAATGGTGGAGACCCAGTACTTC
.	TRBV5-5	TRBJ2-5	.	CASSLGFSQETQYF	TGTGCCAGCAGCTTGGGGTTCAGCCAAGAGACCCAGTACTTC
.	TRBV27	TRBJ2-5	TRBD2	CASSPRGRLAGAHQETQYF	TGTGCCAGCAGTCCGAGGGGGCGGCTAGCGGGGGCCCACCAAGAGACCCAGTACTTC
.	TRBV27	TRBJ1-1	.	CASSLTGHMNTEAFF	TGTGCCAGCAGTTTAACAGGACATATGAACACTGAAGCTTTCTTT
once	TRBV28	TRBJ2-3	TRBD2	CASSFAGGLTDTQYF	TGTGCCAGCAGTTTTGCGGGAGGGCTCACAGATACGCAGTATTTT
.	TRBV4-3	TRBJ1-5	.	CASSQGVGGTQPQHF	TGCGCCAGCAGCCAAGGGGTTGGGGGGACTCAGCCCCAGCATTTT
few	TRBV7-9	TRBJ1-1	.	CASSGKDTNTEAFF	TGTGCCAGCAGCGGGAAGGACACGAACACTGAAGCTTTCTTT
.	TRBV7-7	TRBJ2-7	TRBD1	CASSPGGTGAQYF	TGTGCCAGCAGCCCGGGAGGGACAGGGGCACAGTACTTC
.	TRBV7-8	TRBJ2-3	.	CASSILAPSTDTQYF	TGTGCCAGCAGCATCCTAGCGCCTAGCACAGATACGCAGTATTTT